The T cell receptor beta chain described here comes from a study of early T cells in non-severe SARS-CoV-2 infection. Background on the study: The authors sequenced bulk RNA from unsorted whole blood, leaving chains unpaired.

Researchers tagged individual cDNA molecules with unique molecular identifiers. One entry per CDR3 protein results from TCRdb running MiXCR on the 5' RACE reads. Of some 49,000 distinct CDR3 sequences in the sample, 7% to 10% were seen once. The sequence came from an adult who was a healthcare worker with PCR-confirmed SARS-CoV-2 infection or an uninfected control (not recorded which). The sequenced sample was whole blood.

In DNA form, the CDR3 reads TGTGCCAGCAGGCACACACCACTAGCGGGGGGGTCAGATACGCAGTATTTT. It codes for CASRHTPLAGGSDTQYF. V and J are TRBV27 and TRBJ2-3; 13 nucleotides agree with TRBD2. The CDR3 has 17 amino acids. Germline-derived CDR1 and CDR2 are MNHEY and SMNVEV (reference sequence). The junction had 10 bases not matched to a gene; V was cut back by 6 bases and J by 4 bases.